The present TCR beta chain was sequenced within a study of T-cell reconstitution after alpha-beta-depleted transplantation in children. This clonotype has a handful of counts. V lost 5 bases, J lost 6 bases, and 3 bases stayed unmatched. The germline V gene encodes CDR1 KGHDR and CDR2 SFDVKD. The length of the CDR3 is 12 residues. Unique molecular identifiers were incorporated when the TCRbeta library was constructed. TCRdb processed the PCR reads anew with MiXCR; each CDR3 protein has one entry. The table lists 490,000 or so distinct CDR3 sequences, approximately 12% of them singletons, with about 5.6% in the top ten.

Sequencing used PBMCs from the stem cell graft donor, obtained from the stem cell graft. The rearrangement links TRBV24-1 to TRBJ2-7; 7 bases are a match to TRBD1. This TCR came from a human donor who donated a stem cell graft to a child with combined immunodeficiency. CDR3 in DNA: TGTGCCACCAGTGTCCGGACAGGCGAGCAGTACTTC. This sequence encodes CATSVRTGEQYF.